This T cell receptor beta chain was profiled in a study of shared clonotypes between healthy human individuals. Naive CD45RA+ and memory CD45RA-negative subsets were split from CD4+ cells. Study conclusions and caveats: Sharing across four donors was seen in around 5.1% of naive CD4 clonotypes. Compared with clonotypes that all four donors shared, non-shared clonotypes had lower generation probabilities. Across subsets, estimated richness was generally greater for naive than for memory populations.

On this clone itself: Its specificity is unknown.

The CDR3 is 16 amino acids. Germline values: CDR1 WSHSY, CDR2 SAAADI. Trimming stripped 6 bases from V and 5 bases from J, with 22 bases between. Using immunoSEQ multiplex PCR, the repertoire was profiled, and TCRdb retains in-frame clones only, with some absent. The table shows some 2,000,000 clones, with 95% occurring only once. The sample consisted of naive CD4+ T cells sorted from blood. The sample's subset: CD45RA+ positively selected. The source of this sequence is a man aged 18-30 years in good health. The V call is TRBV10-2, the J call TRBJ1-1, with D tentatively TRBD1 (5 bases). The CDR3 is CASSQQSGVIGTEAFF. CDR3 sequence (DNA): TGCGCCAGCAGCCAACAATCGGGGGTGATAGGTACTGAAGCTTTCTTT.